This TCR beta chain was obtained from a study of T cells after yellow fever vaccination. Universal primer sites and UMIs were introduced during 5'RACE template-switching synthesis of TCR cDNA. TCRdb passed the 5' RACE reads through MiXCR, listing each CDR3 protein once. This sample carries hundreds of thousands of distinct CDR3 sequences, roughly a fifth of them seen once, and the ten largest clones take approximately 16%. Comment on this clonotype: What it binds is unknown.

The study, taken as a whole, reports: In post-booster samples, most primary-vaccination clones reappeared (about 96% CD4, 70% to 90% CD8). Overall, a small share of clonotypes was seen in both CD4 and CD8 compartments. A weaker but faster secondary response was observed, peaking on day 5 versus 15.

Sequenced here: PBMCs, sampled less than 25 days after the first yellow fever vaccination. The receptor was derived from a young man who received the YFV17D yellow fever vaccine.

The CDR3 nucleotides read TGTGCCAGCAGTTACTCAAAGAGCACCTATAATTCACCCCTCCACTTT. Residues: CASSYSKSTYNSPLHF. This chain connects TRBV6-5 to TRBJ1-6; D not certain. With 0 bases removed from V and 2 bases from J, the gap between germline ends came to 8 bases. CDR1 and CDR2 (germline): MNHEY, SVGAGI. The CDR3 runs 16 residues.